A selection of T cell receptor beta chains follows, all from one sample in a study of blood T cell repertoires in COVID-19. Profiling relied on immunoSEQ multiplex PCR, and the TCRdb table lists in-frame clones only, not all of them. This table holds about 120,000 clones, 86% found once. The sequenced material came from peripheral blood. Every receptor here comes from an older man who had recovered from COVID-19. Both conserved end residues are part of each CDR3. The D gene is left open where the match is weak. Only part of the rows carry a size: once, few, many, or a class if the clone is expanded.

>NA|TRBJ1-4|TRBV28|14|TRBD1
TGTGCCAGCAGGTCCGGGACAGTAAATGAAAAACTGTTTTTT
CASRSGTVNEKLFF
>NA|TRBJ1-1|TRBV2|13|NA
TGTGCCGGGGCAGGGGAGCTGAACACTGAAGCTTTCTTT
CAGAGELNTEAFF
>NA|TRBJ2-7|TRBV6-6|14|TRBD1
TGTGCCAGCAGTTACGCCAGACAGGGAATAGAGCAGTACTTC
CASSYARQGIEQYF
>NA|TRBJ1-5|TRBV6-2/TRBV6-3|12|NA
TGTGCCAGCAGCCCCCGGAATCAGCCCCAGCATTTT
CASSPRNQPQHF
>NA|TRBJ2-7|TRBV3-1/TRBV3-2|12|NA
TGTGCCAGCAGCCATAGGGGGGGCGAGCAGTACTTC
CASSHRGGEQYF
>NA|TRBJ2-3|TRBV5-1|13|NA
TGCGCCAGCAGCGTCAGGGTGTCGGATACGCAGTATTTT
CASSVRVSDTQYF
>NA|TRBJ2-3|TRBV3-1/TRBV3-2|14|NA
TGTGCCAGCAGCCTACAGGGTAGCACAGATACGCAGTATTTT
CASSLQGSTDTQYF
>once|TRBJ2-3|TRBV6-5|13|NA
TGTGCCAGCAGGGTCGCAGGCACAGATACGCAGTATTTT
CASRVAGTDTQYF
>few|TRBJ1-3|TRBV2|15|NA
TGTGCCAGCAGTGCTCAACAGGGCTCTGGAAACACCATATATTTT
CASSAQQGSGNTIYF
>NA|TRBJ2-7|TRBV28|14|NA
TGTGCCACCCTAGGGGAAGACTCCCCCTACGAGCAGTACTTC
CATLGEDSPYEQYF
>NA|TRBJ1-4|TRBV9|14|NA
TGTGCCAGCAGCCGGGACACTGGAAATGAAAAACTGTTTTTT
CASSRDTGNEKLFF
>NA|TRBJ2-1|TRBV5-1|15|TRBD2
TGCGCCAGCAGTCGATTCGGGGGGGCAAATAATGAGCAGTTCTTC
CASSRFGGANNEQFF
>NA|TRBJ1-2|TRBV27|14|NA
TGTGCCAGCAGTTTACTGGGGGCGTATGGAGGCTACACCTTC
CASSLLGAYGGYTF
>NA|TRBJ2-2|TRBV28|16|NA
TGTGCCAGCAGTAAGTGGACAGTTACGAACACCGGGGAGCTGTTTTTT
CASSKWTVTNTGELFF
>NA|TRBJ2-2|TRBV6-9|18|TRBD2
TGTGCCAGCAGTTATTCATACGGGACTAGTTTTCGACCCGGGGAGCTGTTTTTT
CASSYSYGTSFRPGELFF
>NA|TRBJ1-1|TRBV3-1/TRBV3-2|18|NA
TGTGCCAGCAGCCAAGATGGCCCTTTCCTCCCCGAAAACACTGAAGCTTTCTTT
CASSQDGPFLPENTEAFF
>once|TRBJ2-7|TRBV20-1|14|TRBD1
TGCAGTGCTAGTAGGCGACAGGGGGCCTACGAGCAGTACTTC
CSASRRQGAYEQYF
>NA|TRBJ2-4|TRBV29-1|14|NA
TGCAGCGTTGCGGGCAGGGCGGCCAAAAACATTCAGTACTTC
CSVAGRAAKNIQYF
>NA|TRBJ2-7|TRBV5-1|13|NA
TGCGCCAGCAGCTACAGGACAGACTACGAGCAGTACTTC
CASSYRTDYEQYF
>NA|TRBJ2-7|TRBV4-3|13|NA
TGCGCCAGCAGCCAAGATCAGACCTACGAGCAGTACTTC
CASSQDQTYEQYF
>NA|TRBJ2-3|TRBV18|16|NA
TGTGCCAGCTCACCAAGTCGGCTAGCGAGCACAGATACGCAGTATTTT
CASSPSRLASTDTQYF
>NA|TRBJ1-3|TRBV5-1|16|NA
TGCGCCAGCAGCTTGGTTTCCCAGGGCTCTGGAAACACCATATATTTT
CASSLVSQGSGNTIYF
>few|TRBJ1-5|TRBV28|17|TRBD1
TGTGCCAGCAGCCGGTCTGGGGGGACAGGGTTTAATCAGCCCCAGCATTTT
CASSRSGGTGFNQPQHF
>NA|TRBJ2-3|TRBV30|17|NA
TGTGCCTGGAGTGTAGACCTAGGACAGCATTACACAGATACGCAGTATTTT
CAWSVDLGQHYTDTQYF
>NA|TRBJ1-2|TRBV5-1|15|TRBD1
TGCGCCAGCAGCTTGGAGTCAGGGGGCGACTATGGCTACACCTTC
CASSLESGGDYGYTF
>NA|TRBJ2-1|TRBV15|12|NA
TGTGCCACCAGCAGAGTTAGCAATGAGCAGTTCTTC
CATSRVSNEQFF
>NA|TRBJ2-2|TRBV4-3|17|TRBD1
TGCGCCAGCAGCCGGACCCTCGGACAGGTGAACACCGGGGAGCTGTTTTTT
CASSRTLGQVNTGELFF
>NA|TRBJ2-3|TRBV27|12|NA
TGTGCCAGCAGTTTTTGGGGGGAAACGCAGTATTTT
CASSFWGETQYF
>NA|TRBJ1-2|TRBV4-1|15|TRBD1
TGCGCCAGCAGCCAAGACAGGGGGCGCACCTATGGCTACACCTTC
CASSQDRGRTYGYTF
>NA|TRBJ1-5|TRBV30|13|NA
TGTGCCTGGAGCGATCGGGTGGGTCAGCCCCAGCATTTT
CAWSDRVGQPQHF
>NA|TRBJ2-6|TRBV19|18|TRBD1
TGTGCCAGTAGTATTGGTTCGACAGGGAGAACTGGGGCCAACGTCCTGACTTTC
CASSIGSTGRTGANVLTF
>NA|TRBJ2-3|TRBV10-3|16|TRBD2
TGTGCCATCAGTGACGGAGCGGGGGGGTACACAGATACGCAGTATTTT
CAISDGAGGYTDTQYF
>NA|TRBJ1-1|TRBV2|15|TRBD1
TGTGCCAGCAGTGAGACAGGGCTCCCTGACACTGAAGCTTTCTTT
CASSETGLPDTEAFF
>NA|TRBJ1-1|TRBV7-2|13|TRBD1
TGTGCCAGCAGCTTGAAGACAGGGTCGGTAGCTTTCTTT
CASSLKTGSVAFF
>once|TRBJ2-5|TRBV6-5|15|NA
TGTGCCAGCAGTTACTCGGGGACATCAGAAGAGACCCAGTACTTC
CASSYSGTSEETQYF
>once|TRBJ2-3|TRBV2|13|TRBD1
TGTGCCAGCACTTGGGACAGGGGAGATACGCAGTATTTT
CASTWDRGDTQYF
>NA|TRBJ2-4|TRBV3-1/TRBV3-2|14|NA
TGTGCCAGCAGCGTGAGCGTAGCCAAAAACATTCAGTACTTC
CASSVSVAKNIQYF
>NA|TRBJ2-2|TRBV11-2|14|NA
TGTGCCAGCAGCCGACTAGGAGAGGCCGGGGAGCTGTTTTTT
CASSRLGEAGELFF
>NA|TRBJ1-6|TRBV2|14|NA
TGTGCCAGCAGTGAGTTGGGAGGTAATTCACCCCTCCACTTT
CASSELGGNSPLHF
>NA|TRBJ2-7|TRBV27|14|NA
TGTGCCAGCAGTTTAATACAGGGTTCAGGCGAGCAGTACTTC
CASSLIQGSGEQYF
>NA|TRBJ2-1|TRBV7-2|15|NA
TGTGCCAGCAGCATTCAGGGAAGCCCCTACAATGAGCAGTTCTTC
CASSIQGSPYNEQFF
>few|TRBJ2-5|TRBV6-1|17|TRBD2
TGTGCCAGCAGTGAACAGGGGACTAGCGGGGGAGGAGAGACCCAGTACTTC
CASSEQGTSGGGETQYF
>NA|TRBJ1-4|TRBV4-2|14|TRBD1
TGTGCCAGCAGCCAAATTGGGACAGATGAAAAACTGTTTTTT
CASSQIGTDEKLFF
>NA|TRBJ2-3|TRBV27|17|TRBD1
TGTGCCAGCAGTCTCCTTTATCAGGGGGTTAGCACAGATACGCAGTATTTT
CASSLLYQGVSTDTQYF
>once|TRBJ1-1|TRBV5-1|13|NA
TGCGCCAGCAGCTTCCCAGGGTACCCTGAAGCTTTCTTT
CASSFPGYPEAFF
>once|TRBJ1-2|TRBV5-6|16|NA
TGTGCCAGCAGCTTTGAAGTGGCAGGGCTTTACTATGGCTACACCTTC
CASSFEVAGLYYGYTF
>NA|TRBJ2-1|TRBV18|16|TRBD2
TGTGCCAGCTCACCTACCGGGACGGGAGGTTGGAATGAGCAGTTCTTC
CASSPTGTGGWNEQFF
>NA|TRBJ2-7|TRBV28|12|NA
TGTGCCAGCAGTTTACGGGGGTACGAGCAGTACTTC
CASSLRGYEQYF
>NA|TRBJ2-7|TRBV9|14|NA
TGTGCCAGCAGCCCGCGGGCGGTCTCCTACGAGCAGTACTTC
CASSPRAVSYEQYF
>NA|TRBJ2-2|TRBV7-8|16|TRBD2
TGTGCCAGCAGCTGGGAGCGGGGGGGCCTCCACGGGGAGCTGTTTTTT
CASSWERGGLHGELFF
>NA|TRBJ2-7|TRBV7-2|15|NA
TGTGCCAGCAGTTATAGGCCTAGCGACAAGTACGAGCAGTACTTC
CASSYRPSDKYEQYF
>NA|TRBJ2-3|TRBV27|16|TRBD2
TGTGCCAGCAGTTTTACGGCTAGCGGGGCAGCAGATACGCAGTATTTT
CASSFTASGAADTQYF